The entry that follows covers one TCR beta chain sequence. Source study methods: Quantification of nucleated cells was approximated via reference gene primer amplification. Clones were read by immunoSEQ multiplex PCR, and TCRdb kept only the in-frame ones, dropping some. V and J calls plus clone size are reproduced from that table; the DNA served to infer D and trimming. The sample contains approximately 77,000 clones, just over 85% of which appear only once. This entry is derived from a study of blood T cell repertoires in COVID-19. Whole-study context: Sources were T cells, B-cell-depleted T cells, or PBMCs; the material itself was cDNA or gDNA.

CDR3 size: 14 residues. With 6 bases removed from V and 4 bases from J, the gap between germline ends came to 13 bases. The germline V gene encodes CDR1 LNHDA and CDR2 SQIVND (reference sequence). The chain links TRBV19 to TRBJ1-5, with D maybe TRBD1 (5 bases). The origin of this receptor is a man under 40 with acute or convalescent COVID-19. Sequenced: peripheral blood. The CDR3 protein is CASSQGVGNQPQHF. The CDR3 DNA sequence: TGTGCCAGTAGCCAGGGTGTCGGGAATCAGCCCCAGCATTTT.